The 7 T cell receptor beta chains presented below share a single source sample, sequenced in a study of Ad26.COV2.S vaccination and SARS-CoV-2 variants. Documented treatment: 15 to 20 received Ad26.COV2.S at low or high dose, single or two shots; about 5 received placebo; per-sample allocation not given. Day 63 after the first injection of vaccine or placebo was the sampling time. Assay: immunoSEQ multiplex PCR; the TCRdb copy retains only in-frame clones and omits some. Among more than 300,000 clones listed, about 85% were seen once. The input for sequencing was peripheral blood, taken in a trial of Ad26.COV2.S vaccine versus placebo. The receptors stem from a person aged 18 to 59 who received the Ad26.COV2.S COVID-19 vaccine or a placebo.

The V gene is TRBV6-5, the J gene TRBJ1-3, with D uncertain. Per the germline V gene, CDR1 is MNHEY and CDR2 is SVGAGI. The CDR3 runs to 15 residues. The V and J ends lost 4 bases and 0 bases respectively, with 10 bases between them. The CDR3 DNA follows: TGTGCCAGCAGTTCTGCGGGTTTCTCTGGAAACACCATATATTTT. It translates to CASSSAGFSGNTIYF.

The J gene is TRBJ1-1, the V gene TRBV20-1; D possibly corresponds to TRBD1 (5 bases). Per germline, CDR1 DFQATT and CDR2 SNEGSKA (reference sequence). The CDR3 contains 13 residues. The V and J ends lost 3 bases and 10 bases respectively, with 18 bases between them. Here the CDR3 reads CSASEGLVGVAFF. The CDR3 region has the DNA TGCAGTGCTAGTGAGGGGTTGGTGGGGGTAGCTTTCTTT.

J is TRBJ2-3 and V is TRBV6-2 or TRBV6-3; 9 positions match TRBD2. Trimming at V came to 5 bases and at J to 0 bases, leaving 3 bases not matched to a gene. Looked up from germline, CDR1 is MNHEY and CDR2 is SVGEGT. This CDR3 has 15 residues. The CDR3 sequence is CASSLAGISTDTQYF. CDR3 nucleotides: TGTGCCAGCAGTCTAGCGGGAATCAGCACAGATACGCAGTATTTT.

The rearrangement uses TRBV2 and TRBJ2-3; possible D gene TRBD2, 5 bases. Deletions cut 6 bases from V and 3 bases from J, with 19 bases between. The CDR3 consists of 16 residues. Germline V gives CDR1 SNHLY, CDR2 FYNNEI. CDR3 DNA sequence: TGTGCCAGCAGATCACTTTGGACTTCGAGGACAGATACGCAGTATTTT. Translating gives CASRSLWTSRTDTQYF.

This clone was counted only a few times. The rearrangement links TRBV28 to TRBJ1-6; 12 nucleotides agree with TRBD1. The CDR3 contains 19 residues. Germline CDR1 reads MDHEN; CDR2 reads SYDVKM. V lost 3 bases to trimming and J lost 8 bases; unmatched junction nucleotides: 14. In nucleotides, the CDR3 is TGTGCCAGCAGTTTCTCCGGGACAGGGGGCGTCCTGGGAGATTCACCCCTCCACTTT. Encoded protein: CASSFSGTGGVLGDSPLHF.

CDR3 sequence reads: CASSPQGTGLPDTQYF. In nucleotides, the CDR3 is TGTGCCAGCAGCCCCCAGGGGACAGGGCTCCCAGATACGCAGTATTTT. J is TRBJ2-3 and V is TRBV9; 9 bases map to TRBD1. The CDR3 extends over 16 amino acids. J gave up 4 bases and V 4 bases, and 10 bases lay outside the gene matches. Germline CDR1 SGDLS, CDR2 YYNGEE.

This clone was counted a single time. The chain recombines TRBV7-9 with TRBJ1-1; D remains ambiguous. Germline-derived CDR1 and CDR2 are SEHNR and FQNEAQ (reference sequence). This CDR3 is 12 amino acids long. Trimming removed 5 bases at V and 11 bases at J, with 15 bases between. In DNA form, the CDR3 reads TGTGCCAGCAGCCCGGCGGGATTCAGGGCTTTCTTT. Residues: CASSPAGFRAFF.